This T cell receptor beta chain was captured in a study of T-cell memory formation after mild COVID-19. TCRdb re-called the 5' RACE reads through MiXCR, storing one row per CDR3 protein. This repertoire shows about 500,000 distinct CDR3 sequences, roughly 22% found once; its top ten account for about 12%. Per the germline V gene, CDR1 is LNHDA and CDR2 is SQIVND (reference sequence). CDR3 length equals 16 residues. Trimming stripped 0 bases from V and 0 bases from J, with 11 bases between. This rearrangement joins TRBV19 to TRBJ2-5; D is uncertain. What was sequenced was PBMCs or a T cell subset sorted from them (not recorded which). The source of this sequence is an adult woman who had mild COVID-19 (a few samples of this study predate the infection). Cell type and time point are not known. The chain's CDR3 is CASSIDSYGHQETQYF. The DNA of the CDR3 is TGTGCCAGTAGTATAGATAGTTACGGTCACCAAGAGACCCAGTACTTC.